This T cell receptor beta chain emerged from a study of CD8 T cells in ankylosing spondylitis. Study-wide results and limits: Characteristic, it appeared, of ankylosing spondylitis blood was a TCR beta motif of about eight highly homologous variants. Some motif variants had been reported before (in reactive arthritis synovial fluid and blood). CD8+ disease-linked clones were present at relatively low frequencies in blood.

As the method for making TCR beta libraries, quantitative 5'-RACE with molecular barcodes was used. TCRdb fed the 5' RACE reads into MiXCR, producing one record per CDR3 protein. The sample gives around 320,000 distinct CDR3 sequences, less than 25% of which show up once; roughly 3.6% is in the top ten. CDR1 is LGHDT and CDR2 is YNNKEL in the germline V gene (reference sequence). The CDR3 consists of 15 residues. V was cut by 1 base and J by 3 bases, with 13 bases left in between. About this clonotype itself: No antigen is known for it.

The clonotype was recovered from a female donor with ankylosing spondylitis or in good health (not recorded which). The V and J genes are TRBV3-1 and TRBJ2-7; weak D call: TRBD2 (6 bases). Sequencing used blood, either unsorted or a sorted T cell fraction (not recorded which). Here the CDR3 reads CASSQVQQGGYEQYF. The CDR3 DNA follows: TGTGCCAGCAGCCAAGTGCAGCAGGGAGGCTACGAGCAGTACTTC.